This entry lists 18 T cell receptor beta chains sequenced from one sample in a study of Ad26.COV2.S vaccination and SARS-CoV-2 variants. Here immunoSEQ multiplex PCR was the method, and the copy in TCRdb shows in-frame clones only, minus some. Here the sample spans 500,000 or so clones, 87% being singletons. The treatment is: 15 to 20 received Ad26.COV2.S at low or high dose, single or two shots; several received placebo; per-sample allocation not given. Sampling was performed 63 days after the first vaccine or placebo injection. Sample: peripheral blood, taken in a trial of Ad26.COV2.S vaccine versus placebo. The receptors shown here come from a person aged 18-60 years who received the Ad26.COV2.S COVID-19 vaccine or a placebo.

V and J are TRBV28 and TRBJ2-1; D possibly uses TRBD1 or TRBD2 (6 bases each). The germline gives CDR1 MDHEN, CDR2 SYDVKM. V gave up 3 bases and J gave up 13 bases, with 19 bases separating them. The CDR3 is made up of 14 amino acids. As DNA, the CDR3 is TGTGCCAGCAGTTTGGGACAATGGGGGGTGAGCCAGTTCTTC. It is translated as CASSLGQWGVSQFF.

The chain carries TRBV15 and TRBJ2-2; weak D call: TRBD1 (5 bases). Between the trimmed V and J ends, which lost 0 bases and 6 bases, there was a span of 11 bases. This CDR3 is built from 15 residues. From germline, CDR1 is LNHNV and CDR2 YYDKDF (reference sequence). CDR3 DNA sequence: TGTGCCACCAGCAGAGACAGGGCGAGGTCCGGGGAGCTGTTTTTT. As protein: CATSRDRARSGELFF. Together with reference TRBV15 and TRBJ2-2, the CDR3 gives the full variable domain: DAMVIQNPRYQVTQFGKPVTLSCSQTLNHNVMYWYQQKSSQAPKLLFHYYDKDFNNEADTPDNFQSRRPNTSFCFLDIRSPGLGDTAMYLCATSRDRARSGELFFGEGSRLTVL.

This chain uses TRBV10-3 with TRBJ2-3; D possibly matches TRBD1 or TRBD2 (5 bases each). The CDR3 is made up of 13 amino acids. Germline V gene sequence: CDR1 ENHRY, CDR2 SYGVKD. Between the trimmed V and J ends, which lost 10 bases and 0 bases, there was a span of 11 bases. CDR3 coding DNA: TGTGCCACCAATGAGGGGAGCACAGATACGCAGTATTTT. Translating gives CATNEGSTDTQYF.

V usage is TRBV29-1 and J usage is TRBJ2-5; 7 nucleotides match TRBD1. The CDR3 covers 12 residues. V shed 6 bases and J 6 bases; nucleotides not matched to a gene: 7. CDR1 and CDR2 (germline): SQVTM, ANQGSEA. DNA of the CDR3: TGCAGCGTCCTAGGGGACAGCCAGACCCAGTACTTC. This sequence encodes CSVLGDSQTQYF.

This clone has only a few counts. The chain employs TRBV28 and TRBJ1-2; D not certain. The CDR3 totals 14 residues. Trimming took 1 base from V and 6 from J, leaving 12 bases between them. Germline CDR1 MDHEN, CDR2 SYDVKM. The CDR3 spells CASSLLLGTDGYTF. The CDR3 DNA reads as TGTGCCAGCAGTTTATTGTTGGGTACCGATGGCTACACCTTC.

The CDR3 loop reads CASSPREDYNEQFF. The CDR3 nucleotides are TGCGCCAGCAGCCCCAGGGAAGACTACAATGAGCAGTTCTTC. The rearrangement uses TRBV4-1 and TRBJ2-1; TRBD1 is a possible D gene (5 bases). Between the trimmed V and J ends, which lost 4 bases and 3 bases, there was a span of 10 bases. Germline CDR1 reads MGHRA; CDR2 reads YSYEKL. This CDR3 is built from 14 residues.

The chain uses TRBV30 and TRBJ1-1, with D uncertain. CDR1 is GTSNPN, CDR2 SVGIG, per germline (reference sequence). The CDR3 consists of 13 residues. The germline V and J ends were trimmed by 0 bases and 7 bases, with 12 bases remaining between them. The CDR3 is CAWSVRLGDEAFF. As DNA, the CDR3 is TGTGCCTGGAGTGTACGTCTGGGCGATGAAGCTTTCTTT.

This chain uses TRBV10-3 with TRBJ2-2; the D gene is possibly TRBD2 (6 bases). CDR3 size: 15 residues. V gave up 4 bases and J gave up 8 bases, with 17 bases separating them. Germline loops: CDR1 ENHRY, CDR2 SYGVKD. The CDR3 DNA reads TGTGCCATCAGTGCCGGGGGATCTTACGTAGGGGAGCTGTTTTTT. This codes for CAISAGGSYVGELFF.

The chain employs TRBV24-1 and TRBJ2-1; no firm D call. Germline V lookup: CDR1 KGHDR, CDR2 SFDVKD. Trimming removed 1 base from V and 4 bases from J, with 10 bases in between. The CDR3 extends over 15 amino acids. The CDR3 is CATSDFGTTYNEQFF. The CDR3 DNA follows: TGTGCCACCAGTGATTTTGGAACTACTTACAATGAGCAGTTCTTC.

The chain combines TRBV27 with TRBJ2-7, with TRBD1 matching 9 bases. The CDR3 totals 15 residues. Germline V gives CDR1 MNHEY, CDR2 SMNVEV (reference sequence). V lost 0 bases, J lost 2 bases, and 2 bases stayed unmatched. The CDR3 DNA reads TGTGCCAGCAGTTTATCGACAGGGGGGACCTACGAGCAGTACTTC. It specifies CASSLSTGGTYEQYF.

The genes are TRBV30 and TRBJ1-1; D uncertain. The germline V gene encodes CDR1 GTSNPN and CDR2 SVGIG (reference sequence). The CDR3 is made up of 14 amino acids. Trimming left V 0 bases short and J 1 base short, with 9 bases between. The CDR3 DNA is TGTGCCTGGAGTGTAGGGCAGAGGAACACTGAAGCTTTCTTT. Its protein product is CAWSVGQRNTEAFF.

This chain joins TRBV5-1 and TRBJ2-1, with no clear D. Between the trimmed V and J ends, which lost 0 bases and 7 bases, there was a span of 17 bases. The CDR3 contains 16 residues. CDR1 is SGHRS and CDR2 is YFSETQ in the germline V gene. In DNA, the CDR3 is TGCGCCAGCAGCTTGGCTCCGTCTCGAGGAACTAATGAGCAGTTCTTC. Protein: CASSLAPSRGTNEQFF.

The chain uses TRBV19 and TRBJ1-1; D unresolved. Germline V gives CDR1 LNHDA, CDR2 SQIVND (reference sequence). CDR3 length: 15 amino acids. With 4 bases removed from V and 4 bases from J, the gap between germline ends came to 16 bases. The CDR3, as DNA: TGTGCCAGTAGTACCTCGGAGGGATTGGGCACTGAAGCTTTCTTT. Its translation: CASSTSEGLGTEAFF. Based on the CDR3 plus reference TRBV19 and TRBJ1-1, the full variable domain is DGGITQSPKYLFRKEGQNVTLSCEQNLNHDAMYWYRQDPGQGLRLIYYSQIVNDFQKGDIAEGYSVSREKKESFPLTVTSAQKNPTAFYLCASSTSEGLGTEAFFGQGTRLTVV.

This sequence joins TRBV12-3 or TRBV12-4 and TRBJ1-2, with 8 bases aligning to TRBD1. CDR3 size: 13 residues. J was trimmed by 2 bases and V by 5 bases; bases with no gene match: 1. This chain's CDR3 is CASSRQGNYGYTF. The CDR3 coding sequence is TGTGCCAGCAGTCGACAGGGGAACTATGGCTACACCTTC.

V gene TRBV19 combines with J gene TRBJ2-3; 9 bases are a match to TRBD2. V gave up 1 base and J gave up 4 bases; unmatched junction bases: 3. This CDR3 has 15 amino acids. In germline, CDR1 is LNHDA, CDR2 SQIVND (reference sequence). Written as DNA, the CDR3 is TGTGCCAGTAGTATAGGTGGACTAGCGCCAGATACGCAGTATTTT. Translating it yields CASSIGGLAPDTQYF. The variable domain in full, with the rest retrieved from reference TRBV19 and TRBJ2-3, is DGGITQSPKYLFRKEGQNVTLSCEQNLNHDAMYWYRQDPGQGLRLIYYSQIVNDFQKGDIAEGYSVSREKKESFPLTVTSAQKNPTAFYLCASSIGGLAPDTQYFGPGTRLTVL.

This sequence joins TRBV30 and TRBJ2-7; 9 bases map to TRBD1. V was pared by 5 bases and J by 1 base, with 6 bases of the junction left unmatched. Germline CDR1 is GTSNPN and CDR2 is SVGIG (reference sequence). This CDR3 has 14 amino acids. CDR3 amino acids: CAWEAGTGSYEQYF. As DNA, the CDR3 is TGTGCCTGGGAGGCCGGGACAGGGTCCTACGAGCAGTACTTC.

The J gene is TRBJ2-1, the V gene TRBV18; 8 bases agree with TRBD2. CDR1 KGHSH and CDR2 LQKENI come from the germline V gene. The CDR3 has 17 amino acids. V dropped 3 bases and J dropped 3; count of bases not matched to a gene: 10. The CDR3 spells CASSPPLTSGDYNEQFF. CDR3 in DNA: TGTGCCAGCTCACCCCCACTCACTAGCGGAGACTACAATGAGCAGTTCTTC.

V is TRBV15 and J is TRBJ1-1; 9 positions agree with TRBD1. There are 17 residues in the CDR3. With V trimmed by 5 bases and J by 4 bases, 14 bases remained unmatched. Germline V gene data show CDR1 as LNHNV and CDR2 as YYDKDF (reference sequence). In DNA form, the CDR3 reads TGTGCCACCAGCGGAACAACAGGGGGCCGCTTCGTCACTGAAGCTTTCTTT. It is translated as CATSGTTGGRFVTEAFF.